The clone carrying this TCR beta chain was seen a few times. Its antigen remains unidentified. The data originate from a study of molecular identifiers for immune sequencing clone quantification. TCRdb redid the calling of the PCR reads with MiXCR, one entry per CDR3 protein. Of about 510,000 distinct CDR3 sequences listed, about 25% are singletons. Study observations and caveats: In CMV-specific effectors, clones above 20 copies held over 98% of molecules; naive, under 1%.

CDR1 is SGHTA, CDR2 FQGNSA, per germline. J lost 2 bases, V lost 6 bases, and 12 bases had no gene match. CDR3 length equals 16 residues. It was from 20,000 to 1,000,000 sorted cells, with 10%, 30% or 50% RNA, that naive CD8 libraries came. Sorted naive CD8 T cells were those defined as CD8+CD4-CCR7+CD45RA+. Material: naive CD8+ T cells from blood, with Jurkat cell RNA spiked in. The subset: FACS-sorted CD8+CD4-CCR7+CD45RA+ naive T cells. The chain joins TRBV7-2 to TRBJ2-7, with TRBD1 matching over 8 bases. This receptor was obtained from a human donor in good health. Some libraries in this study had Jurkat cell RNA spiked in. The CDR3 DNA reads as TGTGCCAGCAGTTTGGACTTCGGGACAGGACCCTACGAGCAGTACTTC. The encoded protein is CASSLDFGTGPYEQYF.